This T cell receptor (beta chain) was found in a study of OX40 agonist ivuxolimab in advanced cancers. Background on the whole study: The costimulatory receptor OX40 (CD134) was targeted by ivuxolimab, a fully human IgG2 agonistic monoclonal antibody. Intravenous ivuxolimab was administered to patients every 2 weeks at six dose levels: 0.01, 0.1, 0.3, 1.5, 3 and 10 mg/kg. Among the 50 to 55 dose-escalation patients, 19 had hepatocellular carcinoma, roughly 15 melanoma, 9 renal cell carcinoma and 9 head and neck cancer. In the dose-escalation cohort, around four fifths of patients were male, and the mean age was approximately 60 years with a range of about 20 to 80. Patients were allowed to have had prior anti-PD-1, anti-PD-L1 or anti-CTLA-4 therapy, and 40% of the dose-escalation patients had previously received checkpoint inhibitors. Partial responses occurred in three dose-escalation patients: two with cutaneous melanoma and one with hepatocellular carcinoma. The purpose of peripheral TCRbeta sequencing was to test whether ivuxolimab changed TCR sequence diversity and led to clonal T-cell expansion. The paper reports the monotherapy dose-escalation portion (N of about 51 patients) of the phase I ivuxolimab trial. The paper as a whole reports these results and caveats: Clonal expansion of both CD4+ and CD8+ blood T cells was observed from baseline to week 6 at doses 0.1 to 3.0 mg/kg. Which antigens the clonally expanded peripheral T cells were specific for was not determined. After ivuxolimab, expanded clones were on average more numerous among CD8+ T cells than among CD4+ T cells. In partial responders in the 0.1-3.0 mg/kg groups, normalized peripheral clonal expansion was found to be among the lowest, especially among CD8+ T cells. Low levels of normalized T-cell clonal expansion were also seen in some nonresponding patients.

To sequence the TCRbeta CDR3 region, genomic DNA was isolated from the sorted cells. TCRbeta CDR3 regions were sequenced using the immunoSEQ Assay. TCRdb took this table from immuneACCESS and kept in-frame rearrangements with V and J called. Such tables lack part of the clones; where checked against another copy, unresolved V genes explain under half of the gap, and the rest is unexplained. The sample table shows over 15,000 clones, and approximately 83% are seen once. The top ten constitute under 15% of the sample. Patients with a history of autoimmune disease or receiving systemic immunosuppression were excluded from the trial. Peripheral blood for TCR sequencing was collected from all dose cohorts at baseline, on cycle 4 day 1, and on cycle 7 day 1. The samples were taken from a phase I, first-in-human, multicenter, open-label dose-escalation trial of ivuxolimab. Adults with locally advanced or metastatic melanoma, renal cell, hepatocellular, or head and neck squamous cell carcinoma were enrolled in the trial. Before TCR sequencing, CD4+ T cells and CD8+ T cells from peripheral blood were sorted into separate populations.

From its cysteine to its phenylalanine, the CDR3 spans 14 amino acids. The kept DNA is CDR3 alone, 42 bases in frame from the first base. The germline V gene supplies CDR1 MRHNA and CDR2 SNTAGT. Trimming costs V 8 bases and J 5 bases, and their ends lie 16 bases apart. On this clone: The specificity of this receptor is unknown. It has no much larger one-base neighbor in the sample; base qualities were not kept.

The sequenced sample was CD4+ or CD8+ T cells sorted from blood, obtained in a trial of the OX40 agonist ivuxolimab. The V and J genes are TRBV6-4 and TRBJ2-1; TRBD2 is perhaps the D gene, given 6 matching bases. The sequence derives from an adult with an advanced solid tumor such as melanoma, head and neck, liver or kidney cancer. CDR3 reads: CASALNSGDNEQFF. DNA sequence: TGTGCCAGCGCGCTAAATAGCGGAGACAATGAGCAGTTCTTC.